The present T cell receptor beta chain was sequenced within a study of graft-versus-host responses after intestinal transplantation. For the study at large: Each patient got anti-thymocyte globulin induction, then tacrolimus and steroids for about 3 years.

Broader study findings: HvG clone declines early post-transplant were associated with peak circulating GvH levels.

Profiling relied on immunoSEQ multiplex PCR, and the TCRdb table lists in-frame clones only, not all of them. The sample shows tens of thousands of clones, about 93% of them seen only once. Concerning this clone: Its antigen remains unidentified.

The CDR3 runs to 16 residues. The V gene's germline CDR1 is SGHAT and CDR2 FQNNGV. J was trimmed by 8 bases and V by 2 bases; bases with no gene match: 7. The rearrangement uses TRBV11-2 and TRBJ1-4, with TRBD1 identical over 11 bases. The specimen comprised unstimulated CD8+ T cells sorted from spleen or lymph node cells, sampled before intestinal transplant. The clonotype was recovered from a human donor who received an intestinal transplant. The chain's CDR3 is CASSLRTGGAREKLFF. CDR3 nucleotides: TGTGCCAGCAGCTTACGGACAGGGGGCGCCCGGGAAAAACTGTTTTTT.